These 10 T cell receptor beta chains originate from one sample sequenced in a study of shared clonotypes between healthy human individuals. Here immunoSEQ multiplex PCR was the method, and the copy in TCRdb shows in-frame clones only, minus some. The table records 450,000 to 650,000 clones, around three quarters of them present only once. The sequenced sample was PBMCs. The receptors originated from a woman between 40 and 50 years old in good health. Some clones in this sample may be carry-over from other donors' samples.

The chain links TRBV7-6 to TRBJ2-7; no clear D gene. V was trimmed by 8 bases and J by 3 bases, leaving 17 bases between them. Germline CDR1 is SGHVS and CDR2 is FNYEAQ. The CDR3 spans 14 residues. CDR3 DNA: TGTGCCAGCCAAACAACAACCGCAAGCTACGAGCAGTACTTC. Translated, it gives CASQTTTASYEQYF.

The gene calls are TRBV7-2 and TRBJ1-1; possibly TRBD1 for D (5 bases). Trimming shortened V by 6 bases and J by 1 base, and 9 bases separated the two germline ends. Germline assignment: CDR1 SGHTA and CDR2 FQGNSA. CDR3 length equals 13 residues. In DNA form, the CDR3 reads TGTGCCAGCAGTTATGACAGGAACACTGAAGCTTTCTTT. It encodes CASSYDRNTEAFF.

The chain employs TRBV5-1 and TRBJ2-7; D could derive from TRBD1 or TRBD2 (5 bases each). The germline CDR1 and CDR2 sequences are SGHRS and YFSETQ. The V gene lost 0 bases and the J gene lost 0 bases, with 7 bases spanning the gap. The CDR3 loop spans 14 amino acids. CDR3 sequence: CASSLGDPSYEQYF. DNA of the CDR3: TGCGCCAGCAGCTTGGGGGACCCCTCCTACGAGCAGTACTTC.

The chain joins TRBV4-3 to TRBJ1-6; D is possibly TRBD1 (6 bases). Germline CDR1 and CDR2: LGHNA and YSLEER. Trimming stripped 0 bases from V and 9 bases from J, with 12 bases between. CDR3 size: 15 residues. CDR3 in DNA: TGCGCCAGCAGCCAAGACTGGGGGCTGGTTTCACCCCTCCACTTT. Translating it yields CASSQDWGLVSPLHF.

Details on this clone: It differs at one base from a far larger clone, so likely a read error. This sequence joins TRBV28 and TRBJ1-3, with D possibly being TRBD1 (6 bases). The CDR3 runs 13 residues. The V gene lost 7 bases and the J gene lost 8 bases, with 15 bases spanning the gap. CDR1 and CDR2 (germline): MDHEN, SYDVKM. The CDR3 protein is CASIGTSGDTIYF. As DNA, the CDR3 is TGTGCCAGCATCGGGACATCAGGAGACACCATATATTTT.

J is TRBJ2-7 and V is TRBV27, with 9 positions matching TRBD2. Per the germline V gene, CDR1 is MNHEY and CDR2 is SMNVEV (reference sequence). The junction had 8 bases not matched to a gene; V was cut back by 0 bases and J by 2 bases. The CDR3 length is 17 residues. CDR3 in amino acids: CASSLSPPGTSPYEQYF. In DNA form, the CDR3 reads TGTGCCAGCAGTTTATCCCCCCCCGGGACTAGCCCCTACGAGCAGTACTTC.

This clone occurred a few times. The CDR3 reads CASSSPQGGGGNTIYF. Written as DNA, the CDR3 is TGTGCCAGCAGTTCCCCACAGGGCGGGGGTGGAAACACCATATATTTT. The chain combines TRBV28 with TRBJ1-3, with D possibly TRBD1 on 6 matching bases. The CDR3 loop spans 16 amino acids. Between the trimmed V and J ends, which lost 4 bases and 3 bases, there was a span of 16 bases. CDR1 and CDR2 from the germline V gene are MDHEN and SYDVKM.

This chain connects TRBV13 to TRBJ2-3, with 10 bases that match TRBD1. Losses at the gene ends were 2 bases for V and 3 bases for J; bases not matched to a gene: 2. CDR1 is PRHDT, CDR2 FYEKMQ, per germline (reference sequence). This CDR3 is built from 15 residues. CDR3: CASSLMGQGTDTQYF. The CDR3 nucleotides are TGTGCCAGCAGCTTAATGGGACAGGGGACAGATACGCAGTATTTT.

The rearrangement joins TRBV7-9 to TRBJ1-2, with D tentatively TRBD1 (6 bases). The CDR3 extends over 15 amino acids. The V and J ends lost 2 bases and 6 bases respectively, with 16 bases between them. CDR1 is SEHNR, CDR2 FQNEAQ, per germline (reference sequence). CDR3: CASSLSDQGPHGYTF. CDR3 in DNA: TGTGCCAGCAGCTTAAGCGATCAGGGGCCGCATGGCTACACCTTC.

This clone occurred a few times. Possible read error: a much larger clone is one base away. The same CDR3 arises from other DNA sequences in this sample as well. The rearrangement joins TRBV29-1 to TRBJ1-1, with D perhaps matching TRBD1 (5 bases). CDR3 length: 12 amino acids. V dropped 4 bases and J dropped 0 bases, with 6 bases sitting between them. Germline CDR1 SQVTM, CDR2 ANQGSEA. For the CDR3, the DNA is TGCAGCGTTGGACAGATGAACACTGAAGCTTTCTTT. As protein: CSVGQMNTEAFF.